The 30 T cell receptor beta chains below come from one sample, sequenced in a study of cytomegalovirus exposure and HLA in healthy donors. A multiplex PCR was run with 60 Vbeta primers and 13 Jbeta primers. Produced via immunoSEQ multiplex PCR; TCRdb's table is partial and in-frame only. The table lists some 150,000 clones, roughly 89% of them singletons. Input material: PBMCs. Receptors were obtained from a woman in her thirties in good health and CMV-seronegative.

The rearrangement joins TRBV5-1 to TRBJ1-4, with 7 bases identical to TRBD1. With 4 bases clipped from V and 8 bases from J, the junction kept 8 bases outside the gene matches. Germline V gene lookup returns CDR1 SGHRS and CDR2 YFSETQ. The CDR3 is 14 residues long. The CDR3 spells CASSQGEAGEKLFF. The CDR3 DNA reads TGCGCCAGCAGCCAGGGGGAGGCGGGAGAAAAACTGTTTTTT.

This chain joins TRBV15 and TRBJ1-1; D ambiguous. Germline-derived CDR1 and CDR2 are LNHNV and YYDKDF (reference sequence). The ends were cut back, 11 bases at V and 3 bases at J, with 19 bases in the middle. The CDR3 consists of 14 residues. CDR3 residues: CASRRVGLDTEAFF. The CDR3 nucleotides read TGTGCCTCTAGAAGAGTGGGCCTGGACACTGAAGCTTTCTTT. Full variable domain (remainder filled in from reference TRBV15 and TRBJ1-1): DAMVIQNPRYQVTQFGKPVTLSCSQTLNHNVMYWYQQKSSQAPKLLFHYYDKDFNNEADTPDNFQSRRPNTSFCFLDIRSPGLGDTAMYLCASRRVGLDTEAFFGQGTRLTVV.

This clone has more than one count but fewer than ten. This chain uses TRBV5-6 with TRBJ2-7; no firm D call. The germline V and J ends were trimmed by 0 bases and 4 bases, with 11 bases remaining between them. The CDR3 covers 14 residues. Germline loops: CDR1 SGHDT, CDR2 YYEEEE. CDR3: CASSLGTTGYEQYF. CDR3 nucleotide sequence: TGTGCCAGCAGCTTGGGAACCACCGGGTACGAGCAGTACTTC.

This chain joins TRBV28 and TRBJ2-7, with 7 nucleotides matching TRBD1. The CDR3 runs to 12 residues. V trimming: 6 bases; J trimming: 10 bases; junction bases outside the gene matches: 9. Per germline, CDR1 MDHEN and CDR2 SYDVKM. The CDR3 here is CASSLRDSQQYF. Here the CDR3 DNA reads TGTGCCAGCAGCCTACGGGACAGCCAACAGTACTTC.

The sample holds a few counts of this clone. This chain links TRBV7-9 with TRBJ1-1; 7 bases map to TRBD1. The CDR3 is made up of 14 amino acids. V shed 7 bases, J shed 1 base, and the junction held 6 bases outside the gene matches. Germline V lookup: CDR1 SEHNR, CDR2 FQNEAQ (reference sequence). In nucleotides, the CDR3 is TGTGCCAGCACCCAAGGGACAGCGAACACTGAAGCTTTCTTT. It codes for CASTQGTANTEAFF. Complete variable domain (other parts from reference TRBV7-9 and TRBJ1-1): DTGVSQNPRHKITKRGQNVTFRCDPISEHNRLYWYRQTLGQGPEFLTYFQNEAQLEKSRLLSDRFSAERPKGSFSTLEIQRTEQGDSAMYLCASTQGTANTEAFFGQGTRLTVV.

The genes are TRBV6-6 and TRBJ1-2; no firm D call. Between the trimmed V and J ends, which lost 8 bases and 3 bases, there was a span of 7 bases. This CDR3 has 11 amino acids. Germline lookup yields CDR1 MNHNY and CDR2 SVGAGI (reference sequence). The CDR3 is CASGDYYGYTF. CDR3 DNA: TGTGCCAGCGGCGACTACTATGGCTACACCTTC.

The CDR3 DNA is TGTGCCAGCAGTGCACTAGCGGGAGATTTGAAGACAGATACGCAGTATTTT. Translation: CASSALAGDLKTDTQYF. The V call is TRBV6-1, the J call TRBJ2-3; 11 bases match TRBD2. Germline CDR1 reads MNHNS; CDR2 reads SASEGT. The trim removed 4 bases at V and 3 bases at J, leaving 9 bases unmatched. This CDR3 comprises 17 residues.

The CDR3 DNA is TGTGCCAGCAGCCCGACAGCGAACAATGAGCAGTTCTTC. It encodes CASSPTANNEQFF. The chain carries TRBV13 and TRBJ2-1, with D maybe TRBD1 (5 bases). Germline CDR1 reads PRHDT; CDR2 reads FYEKMQ (reference sequence). Trimming stripped 5 bases from V and 5 bases from J, with 10 bases between. CDR3 length: 13 residues.

This chain uses TRBV5-1 with TRBJ2-2; 10 bases line up with TRBD1. This CDR3 is built from 17 residues. V was clipped by 4 bases and J by 5 bases; unmatched bases: 11. The V gene's germline CDR1 is SGHRS and CDR2 YFSETQ. CDR3 region: CASSPRGGQGKTGELFF. CDR3 coding DNA: TGCGCCAGCAGCCCCAGGGGGGGACAGGGGAAGACCGGGGAGCTGTTTTTT.

V and J are TRBV18 and TRBJ2-5; D perhaps matches TRBD2 (6 bases). Trimming took off 3 bases at V and 5 bases at J, with 13 bases between the two ends. The germline V gene encodes CDR1 KGHSH and CDR2 LQKENI. CDR3 length: 14 amino acids. The CDR3 region has the DNA TGTGCCAGCTCACCCCCACTAGCAGGGGAGACCCAGTACTTC. It encodes CASSPPLAGETQYF.

The V call is TRBV6-6, the J call TRBJ2-5; 8 nucleotides match TRBD1. V trimming: 2 bases; J trimming: 4 bases; junction bases outside the gene matches: 3. Germline CDR1 reads MNHNY; CDR2 reads SVGAGI (reference sequence). The CDR3 has 14 amino acids. CDR3 amino acids: CASSYQQGGETQYF. In nucleotides, the CDR3 is TGTGCCAGCAGTTACCAACAGGGGGGAGAGACCCAGTACTTC.

The chain carries TRBV30 and TRBJ1-5, with a possible D match to TRBD1 (6 bases). Germline CDR1 reads GTSNPN; CDR2 reads SVGIG (reference sequence). CDR3 length: 15 amino acids. V gave up 4 bases and J gave up 5 bases, with 18 bases separating them. CDR3 sequence reads: CAWTPMGQGYQPQHF. For the CDR3, the DNA is TGTGCCTGGACTCCTATGGGGCAGGGGTATCAGCCCCAGCATTTT.

The chain employs TRBV28 and TRBJ1-5, with 7 bases that match TRBD1. Germline V CDR1 and CDR2: MDHEN, SYDVKM. The CDR3 length is 16 residues. V shed 2 bases and J 6 bases; nucleotides not matched to a gene: 10. The CDR3 bases are TGTGCCAGCAGTTTAAAGGGGGCAGGGTGGGGTCAGCCCCAGCATTTT. It translates to CASSLKGAGWGQPQHF.

The CDR3 is CASSLRQKADEQYF. CDR3 in DNA: TGTGCCAGCAGCTTAAGACAGAAAGCAGACGAGCAGTACTTC. The chain links TRBV5-4 to TRBJ2-5; D might be TRBD1 (5 bases). The J call may not be correct, given that the DNA end is closer to TRBJ2-7. The germline CDR1 and CDR2 sequences are SGHNT and YYREEE (reference sequence). The CDR3 covers 14 residues.

The rearrangement links TRBV23-1 to TRBJ1-1, with 7 bases matching TRBD1. TRBV23-1 belongs to the ORF category, with a function that is uncertain. CDR3 length: 15 residues. J gave up 0 bases and V 1 base, and 2 bases lay outside the gene matches. CDR3 coding DNA: TGCGCCAGCAGTCAATTCGGACAGGTGAACACTGAAGCTTTCTTT. This gives the protein CASSQFGQVNTEAFF.

This clone was detected once. The gene calls are TRBV6-1 and TRBJ1-5; 8 bases match TRBD1. CDR1 and CDR2 (germline): MNHNS, SASEGT. V lost 7 bases and J lost 5; bases outside the gene matches: 10. CDR3 size: 15 residues. CDR3 residues: CASIKRQGFYQPQHF. CDR3 sequence (DNA): TGTGCCAGCATCAAGAGACAGGGGTTTTATCAGCCCCAGCATTTT.

This chain's CDR3 is CASSLQRGPGTGELFF. CDR3 DNA sequence: TGTGCCAGCTCACTACAACGAGGGCCGGGCACCGGGGAGCTGTTTTTT. The chain carries TRBV18 and TRBJ2-2, with a possible D match to TRBD2 (5 bases). CDR1 and CDR2 (germline): KGHSH, LQKENI. Deletions cut 4 bases from V and 4 bases from J, with 16 bases between. This CDR3 has 16 amino acids.

This chain uses TRBV4-1 with TRBJ1-2; 7 nucleotides align to TRBD1. The J segment lost 4 bases and the V segment lost 0 bases, leaving 8 bases of the junction unmatched. Germline CDR1 and CDR2: MGHRA and YSYEKL. The CDR3 is 16 residues long. The CDR3 DNA follows: TGCGCCAGCAGCCAAGATCGGACAGGACTACTCTATGGCTACACCTTC. Protein: CASSQDRTGLLYGYTF.

This chain links TRBV7-9 with TRBJ2-7, with TRBD1 as a possible D gene (5 bases). The CDR3 has 15 amino acids. The V gene lost 1 base and the J gene lost 3 bases, with 13 bases spanning the gap. CDR1 and CDR2 (germline): SEHNR, FQNEAQ (reference sequence). CDR3: CASSLEGTGIYEQYF. The CDR3 nucleotides are TGTGCCAGCAGCTTAGAGGGTACAGGTATCTACGAGCAGTACTTC.

The V call is TRBV13, the J call TRBJ1-1; D gene uncertain. Trimming shortened V by 2 bases and J by 9 bases, and 13 bases separated the two germline ends. The CDR3 spans 13 residues. Germline loops: CDR1 PRHDT, CDR2 FYEKMQ (reference sequence). CDR3 bases: TGTGCCAGCAGCTTATGGGCCGTAAATAAAGCTTTCTTT. It encodes CASSLWAVNKAFF.

Only one count was recorded for this clone. The rearrangement joins TRBV4-3 to TRBJ2-3, with D possibly being TRBD2 (6 bases). This CDR3 is 15 amino acids long. The germline V and J ends were trimmed by 4 bases and 4 bases, with 15 bases remaining between them. CDR1 is LGHNA, CDR2 YSLEER, per germline. The CDR3 here is CASSPNSGLADTQYF. In DNA form, the CDR3 reads TGCGCCAGCAGCCCGAATAGCGGATTAGCAGATACGCAGTATTTT.

V gene TRBV19 combines with J gene TRBJ2-5; 8 nucleotides align to TRBD2. Per germline, CDR1 LNHDA and CDR2 SQIVND (reference sequence). The CDR3 is made up of 15 amino acids. The J segment lost 2 bases and the V segment lost 9 bases, leaving 11 bases of the junction unmatched. This chain's CDR3 is CASGGDSLAQETQYF. CDR3 bases: TGTGCCAGCGGGGGGGACTCGCTTGCTCAAGAGACCCAGTACTTC.

This chain uses TRBV9 with TRBJ2-5; 7 bases fit TRBD1. The CDR3 covers 15 residues. Losses at the gene ends were 2 bases for V and 5 bases for J; bases not matched to a gene: 9. The germline CDR1 and CDR2 sequences are SGDLS and YYNGEE. The chain's CDR3 is CASSVQTGLDETQYF. CDR3 DNA: TGTGCCAGCAGCGTCCAGACAGGGTTAGACGAGACCCAGTACTTC.

The rearrangement joins TRBV4-3 to TRBJ2-5; no clear D. The V gene lost 2 bases and the J gene lost 0 bases, with 4 bases spanning the gap. Looked up from germline, CDR1 is LGHNA and CDR2 is YSLEER. The CDR3 runs 13 residues. The CDR3 coding sequence is TGCGCCAGCAGCCAATCGTACCAAGAGACCCAGTACTTC. It is translated as CASSQSYQETQYF.

The chain uses TRBV2 and TRBJ2-2; a possible D gene is TRBD2 (6 bases). The CDR3 extends over 16 amino acids. In germline, CDR1 is SNHLY, CDR2 FYNNEI. V gave up 7 bases and J gave up 1 base, with 16 bases separating them. CDR3 region: CASTFAGTLNTGELFF. The CDR3 DNA is TGTGCCAGCACTTTCGCGGGGACGTTGAACACCGGGGAGCTGTTTTTT.

The V call is TRBV7-6, the J call TRBJ2-3, with D uncertain. The V gene lost 3 bases and the J gene lost 0 bases, with 13 bases spanning the gap. Germline V gives CDR1 SGHVS, CDR2 FNYEAQ. CDR3 size: 16 residues. CDR3 bases: TGTGCCAGCAGCTTCCTTGGCGGATCTAGCACAGATACGCAGTATTTT. The encoded protein is CASSFLGGSSTDTQYF.

The genes are TRBV5-8 and TRBJ1-2; 9 nucleotides line up with TRBD1. The trim removed 5 bases at V and 4 bases at J, leaving 9 bases unmatched. CDR3 size: 15 residues. Germline assignment: CDR1 SGHTS and CDR2 YDEGEE. The CDR3 bases are TGTGCCAGCAGTTATGCGGGACAGGGAGGCTATGGCTACACCTTC. As protein: CASSYAGQGGYGYTF.

This clone was found once. This sequence joins TRBV5-1 and TRBJ1-5, with D perhaps TRBD1 (5 bases). The CDR3 spans 14 residues. V lost 1 base and J 1 base, leaving 6 bases between the germline ends. In germline, CDR1 is SGHRS, CDR2 YFSETQ. The CDR3 is CASSLSGSNQPQHF. The DNA of the CDR3 is TGCGCCAGCAGCTTGTCAGGGAGCAATCAGCCCCAGCATTTT.

This clone showed up just once. The gene calls are TRBV18 and TRBJ2-1; 10 nucleotides match TRBD2. CDR1 and CDR2 from the germline V gene are KGHSH and LQKENI. The CDR3 runs to 16 residues. After removal of 3 bases from V and 8 bases from J, the junction contained 10 bases not matched to a gene. The CDR3 DNA reads as TGTGCCAGCTCACCGAGTCCTAGCGGGAGATCAGATGAGCAGTTCTTC. It yields the protein CASSPSPSGRSDEQFF.

The V call is TRBV10-1, the J call TRBJ2-7, with 10 bases fitting TRBD1. Germline loops: CDR1 WNHNN, CDR2 SYGVQD (reference sequence). The CDR3 contains 15 residues. Trimming at V came to 8 bases and at J to 0 bases, leaving 7 bases not matched to a gene. CDR3 amino acids: CASQGQGTSSYEQYF. CDR3 nucleotide sequence: TGCGCCAGCCAGGGACAGGGGACGAGCTCCTACGAGCAGTACTTC.